The 4 T cell receptor beta chains listed next were all sequenced from one sample in a study of blood T cells in healthy people across ages. With a J-beta primer mix and a sample-barcoded 5' primer, a second PCR ran about 7 to 12 cycles. TCRdb redid the calling of the 5' RACE reads with MiXCR, one entry per CDR3 protein. The table shows almost 550,000 distinct CDR3 sequences, with under 30% occurring only once. These data are also associated with another study on T cells of mothers and their children.

Material: blood. All receptors derive from a boy aged 5-17 years in good health.

This chain links TRBV4-2 with TRBJ2-1; no definite D call. Deletions cut 0 bases from V and 7 bases from J, with 16 bases between. CDR1 and CDR2 (germline): LGHNA, YNFKEQ. The CDR3 totals 16 residues. CDR3 loop: CASSQDRIGLLNEQFF. The DNA for the CDR3 is TGTGCCAGCAGCCAAGACCGGATCGGGTTACTGAATGAGCAGTTCTTC.

CDR3 sequence: CSARDSRRNQPQHF. CDR3 coding DNA: TGCAGTGCTAGAGATTCAAGGCGGAATCAGCCCCAGCATTTT. V usage is TRBV20-1 and J usage is TRBJ1-5, with D uncertain. The CDR3 runs to 14 residues. Per the germline V gene, CDR1 is DFQATT and CDR2 is SNEGSKA (reference sequence). V was clipped by 0 bases and J by 4 bases, with 10 bases between them.

This clonotype has at least ten counts. Written as DNA, the CDR3 is TGCGCCAGCAGCTTTGGACTAGCGGGGGGGCGTGTCAAAAACATTCAGTACTTC. The encoded protein is CASSFGLAGGRVKNIQYF. The chain employs TRBV5-1 and TRBJ2-4; 15 nucleotides agree with TRBD2. Germline V gives CDR1 SGHRS, CDR2 YFSETQ. The J segment lost 3 bases and the V segment lost 2 bases, leaving 6 bases of the junction unmatched. This CDR3 has 18 residues.

The CDR3: CSARDWPEPHEQYF. The CDR3 region has the DNA TGCAGTGCTAGAGATTGGCCCGAACCCCACGAGCAGTACTTC. The chain joins TRBV20-1 to TRBJ2-5; D is unclear. TRBJ2-7 matches the DNA end more closely, so the J call is doubtful. CDR1 and CDR2 from the germline V gene are DFQATT and SNEGSKA (reference sequence). The CDR3 totals 14 residues.